This T cell receptor beta chain was captured by sequencing in a study of CD8 T cells in ankylosing spondylitis (dated by TCRdb to the late 2010s). Background on the whole study: The study set out to find disease-linked TCR variants by profiling T cell receptor beta repertoires in ankylosing spondylitis patients and healthy donors. Samples of peripheral blood were taken, and for ankylosing spondylitis patients, synovial fluid was collected as well. The whole study cohort included over a hundred healthy donors and 25 ankylosing spondylitis patients. What the authors observed across the whole study: Blood from ankylosing spondylitis patients appeared to be characterized by a TCR beta motif composed of several highly homologous amino acid variants. Significant enrichment of the disease-linked clones was reported in matched synovial fluid samples from ankylosing spondylitis patients. The disease-linked clones had a CD8+ phenotype and were found at relatively low frequencies in peripheral blood. Some motif variants had previously been reported in the synovial fluid and blood of reactive arthritis patients, which suggests shared mechanisms of disease initiation.

TCRdb lists the instrument as Illumina HiSeq 2500. TCR beta libraries were prepared by quantitative 5'-RACE with molecular barcodes. As for the authors' bioinformatics: Disease-linked TCR variants were identified with a new computational method built on a probabilistic model of VDJ rearrangement. In TCRdb, the public reads were trimmed at Q25 with fastp and aligned with MiXCR, with productive beta chains retained. Each CDR3 protein gets just one entry, which takes the most common genes and DNA from the rows behind it. The V and J calls and clone size come from TCRdb's table, not from the authors' own analysis. Counted in this sample were about 250,000 distinct CDR3 sequences; 7.5% to 9.5% of them appeared once. Of the sample, around 4.9% is held by the ten largest clones. From a lookup of the germline V gene (reference sequence), CDR1 and CDR2 are SEHNR and FQNEAQ. After removal of 5 bases from V and 5 bases from J, the junction retains 5 bases not matched to a gene. The CDR3 spans 15 residues, from the cysteine through the phenylalanine. Just CDR3 DNA is preserved here, 45 bases in frame from base 1.

This clonotype was detected only a few times. Its recognized antigen is unknown. Base qualities are not at hand, and no much larger clone is one base apart. The receptor was isolated from a female donor with ankylosing spondylitis or in good health (not recorded which). Rearrangement joined TRBV7-9 to TRBJ2-7; a stretch of 14 junction bases matches TRBD2. The sample comprised blood, either unsorted or a sorted T cell fraction (not recorded which). This receptor carries the CDR3 CASSPGTSGSHEQYF. The DNA sequence is as follows: TGTGCCAGCAGCCCTGGGACTAGCGGGAGCCACGAGCAGTACTTC. Supplemented by the reference TRBV7-9 and TRBJ2-7 proteins around the CDR3, the complete variable domain is DTGVSQNPRHKITKRGQNVTFRCDPISEHNRLYWYRQTLGQGPEFLTYFQNEAQLEKSRLLSDRFSAERPKGSFSTLEIQRTEQGDSAMYLCASSPGTSGSHEQYFGPGTRLTVT.